This T cell receptor beta chain was captured by sequencing in a study of cytomegalovirus exposure and HLA in healthy donors. Study results and limitations: In an earlier analysis, in some 540 donors, most V segments appeared productive either ~87% or ~30% of the time. Investigators reported over 150 TCR beta chains as tied to cytomegalovirus.

CDR1 and CDR2 (germline): ENHRY, SYGVKD. With 11 bases clipped from V and 7 bases from J, the junction kept 11 bases outside the gene matches. The CDR3 length is 14 residues. PCR was performed using 60 Vbeta and 13 Jbeta primers. Profiling relied on immunoSEQ multiplex PCR, and the TCRdb table lists in-frame clones only, not all of them. The sample lists around 110,000 clones, 82% occurring once. Concerning this clone: Its antigen is not identified.

This sequence was found in a middle-aged man in good health and CMV-seronegative. Sequenced sample: PBMCs. The chain uses TRBV10-3 and TRBJ1-6; 7 bases are a match to TRBD1. CDR3 residues: CASLPDRANSPLHF. The CDR3 DNA is TGTGCCTCCCTCCCCGACAGGGCAAATTCACCCCTCCACTTT.